Described below is a single T cell receptor (beta chain) sequence and its context. As yet, its antigen is unknown. The record originates from a study of shared clonotypes between healthy human individuals. Assay execution proceeded at the deep level. Here immunoSEQ multiplex PCR was the method, and the copy in TCRdb shows in-frame clones only, minus some. There are around 700,000 clones in the sample; about two thirds occur only once, and approximately 1.8% lies in the top ten. This CDR3 contains 15 residues. The V gene lost 1 base and the J gene lost 8 bases, with 14 bases spanning the gap. Germline-derived CDR1 and CDR2 are SGHVS and FQNEAQ. Regarding the study as a whole: The sharing of roughly 5% of naive CD4 clonotypes was seen across a few donors.

Study donors comprised healthy, HIV-negative adults devoid of recent acute infection or vaccination. This TCR came from a woman in her thirties in good health. Sequencing used memory CD4+ T cells sorted from blood. Subset: CD45RA-negative fraction. The rearrangement uses TRBV7-8 and TRBJ2-2; maybe TRBD2 (5 bases). CDR3 nucleotide sequence: TGTGCCAGCAGCTTAGAGAGGGCTAGGAGAGGGGAGCTGTTTTTT. Translation: CASSLERARRGELFF.